This T cell receptor (beta chain) came from a study of Ad26.COV2.S vaccination and SARS-CoV-2 variants. At the level of the study: Intramuscular Ad26.COV2.S at 5x10^10 or 1x10^11 viral particles.

The V gene lost 5 bases and the J gene lost 5 bases, with 21 bases spanning the gap. Germline CDR1 MNHNY, CDR2 SVGAGI (reference sequence). The CDR3 is made up of 17 amino acids. Measured with immunoSEQ multiplex PCR; TCRdb has only the in-frame clones, and not every one. The data hold some 390,000 clones, with around 85% observed a single time. About this clone itself: The antigen is unknown.

Study-level results: An underestimation of total T cell responses may have resulted from the TCR breadth and depth analyses. Across vaccine and placebo recipients, the breadth of non-spike TCRs was similar.

Treatment defined: some 20 received Ad26.COV2.S at low or high dose, single or two shots; several received placebo; per-sample allocation not given. It was on day 63 after the first vaccine or placebo injection that samples were taken. V is TRBV6-6 and J is TRBJ2-2, with a possible D match to TRBD1 (6 bases). This sequence originates from a person aged 18-65 years who received the Ad26.COV2.S COVID-19 vaccine or a placebo. Sample: peripheral blood, taken in a trial of Ad26.COV2.S vaccine versus placebo. The CDR3 is CASSPPGVGATTGELFF. CDR3 nucleotides: TGTGCCAGCAGTCCCCCTGGGGTGGGGGCGACGACCGGGGAGCTGTTTTTT.